One sample yielded the 31 T cell receptor beta chains listed below, sequenced in a study of T cells in Graves' hyperthyroidism and ophthalmopathy. What was amplified from RNA transcripts were TCR beta CDR3 regions. Using the HTBI primer set, a first-round RT-PCR was run on the TCR CDR3. Via MiXCR, TCRdb re-called the multiplex PCR reads, giving one row per CDR3 protein. This repertoire shows roughly 600,000 distinct CDR3 sequences, about 14% found once; its top ten account for approximately 12%. Material for sequencing was blood. These receptors were obtained from a woman between 50 and 59 years old with Graves' ophthalmopathy.

The chain uses TRBV5-6 and TRBJ1-5; D is unclear. Trimming shortened V by 2 bases and J by 1 base, and 16 bases separated the two germline ends. This CDR3 contains 17 residues. Per the germline V gene, CDR1 is SGHDT and CDR2 is YYEEEE. The CDR3 DNA sequence: TGTGCCAGCAGCTTAAGGCTGCAGATACAAAGCAATCAGCCCCAGCATTTT. Residues: CASSLRLQIQSNQPQHF. Full variable domain (missing parts from reference TRBV5-6 and TRBJ1-5): DAGVTQSPTHLIKTRGQQVTLRCSPKSGHDTVSWYQQALGQGPQFIFQYYEEEERQRGNFPDRFSGHQFPNYSSELNVNALLLGDSALYLCASSLRLQIQSNQPQHFGDGTRLSIL.

This clonotype was seen ten or more times. The chain recombines TRBV28 with TRBJ2-7; the match to TRBD2 covers 15 bases. The germline CDR1 and CDR2 sequences are MDHEN and SYDVKM. V dropped 5 bases and J dropped 4; count of bases not matched to a gene: 6. This CDR3 is built from 16 residues. DNA of the CDR3: TGTGCCAGCAGTGTACCGGGACTAGCGGGAGGTTACGAGCAGTACTTC. This gives the protein CASSVPGLAGGYEQYF.

The V and J genes are TRBV4-3 and TRBJ1-2; 10 bases align to TRBD1. V was clipped by 4 bases and J by 8 bases; unmatched bases: 7. This CDR3 is built from 14 residues. Germline V gene data show CDR1 as LGHNA and CDR2 as YSLEER. CDR3: CASSRRSGQGGYTF. CDR3 sequence (DNA): TGCGCCAGCAGCCGTCGTTCGGGACAGGGGGGCTACACCTTC.

There are many counts of this clonotype. The CDR3 region has the DNA TGCAGTGCTAGCGGGAGGTCCTCCTACGAGCAGTACTTC. This codes for CSASGRSSYEQYF. The chain combines TRBV20-1 with TRBJ2-7, with TRBD2 matching 7 bases. Looked up from germline, CDR1 is DFQATT and CDR2 is SNEGSKA (reference sequence). The CDR3 consists of 13 residues. V lost 3 bases, J lost 0 bases, and 2 bases stayed unmatched.

Only a few counts were recorded for this clonotype. The V call is TRBV7-3, the J call TRBJ2-2; D may match TRBD1 or TRBD2 (6 bases each). This CDR3 contains 14 residues. Germline assignment: CDR1 SGHTA and CDR2 FQGTGA. Deletions cut 5 bases from V and 5 bases from J, with 12 bases between. The CDR3 here is CASSIGGPTGELFF. In DNA form, the CDR3 reads TGTGCCAGCAGCATAGGGGGGCCTACCGGGGAGCTGTTTTTT.

The chain employs TRBV9 and TRBJ2-7; TRBD2 matches at 7 bases. This CDR3 has 14 amino acids. V shed 0 bases and J 5 bases; nucleotides not matched to a gene: 5. Looked up from germline, CDR1 is SGDLS and CDR2 is YYNGEE. CDR3 in DNA: TGTGCCAGCAGCGTAGCGGGGAGGGGCCACGAGCAGTACTTC. This codes for CASSVAGRGHEQYF. The full variable domain, with the rest looked up from reference TRBV9 and TRBJ2-7, is DSGVTQTPKHLITATGQRVTLRCSPRSGDLSVYWYQQSLDQGLQFLIQYYNGEERAKGNILERFSAQQFPDLHSELNLSSLELGDSALYFCASSVAGRGHEQYFGPGTRLTVT.

This clonotype was counted a few times. The V call is TRBV19, the J call TRBJ2-2; 9 nucleotides line up with TRBD2. The V and J ends lost 5 bases and 4 bases, in that order; junction bases with no gene match: 8. Per germline, CDR1 LNHDA and CDR2 SQIVND (reference sequence). This CDR3 is 16 amino acids long. CDR3 loop: CASSPIAGVPTGELFF. CDR3 coding DNA: TGTGCCAGTAGTCCCATAGCGGGAGTACCCACCGGGGAGCTGTTTTTT.

Notes on this clonotype: A much larger clone differs by one base, so this may be a read error. The rearrangement joins TRBV29-1 to TRBJ1-1; a weak D match, TRBD1 (5 bases). The germline CDR1 and CDR2 sequences are SQVTM and ANQGSEA. Trimming stripped 4 bases from V and 1 base from J, with 7 bases between. CDR3 length: 12 residues. As DNA, the CDR3 is TGCAGCGTTGGGGGGTGGAACACTGAAGCTTTCTTT. It codes for CSVGGWNTEAFF.

The rearrangement links TRBV20-1 to TRBJ2-7; 9 nucleotides line up with TRBD1. Trimming took 1 base from V and 5 from J; bases not matched to a gene: 12. The CDR3 sequence is 16 residues long. Per germline, CDR1 DFQATT and CDR2 SNEGSKA (reference sequence). CDR3 nucleotide sequence: TGCAGTGCTAGAGGGGACAGGGTTTCGTTTGTGGACGAGCAGTACTTC. This translates into CSARGDRVSFVDEQYF.

This clonotype was observed a few times. The chain employs TRBV6-2 or TRBV6-3 and TRBJ2-5; D uncertain. V lost 2 bases and J lost 7, with 11 bases in between. Germline V lookup: CDR1 MNHEY, CDR2 SVGEGT. The CDR3 is 13 amino acids. CDR3 in DNA: TGTGCCAGCAGTTACAATCCCCACGGGACCCAGTACTTC. Translated: CASSYNPHGTQYF.

This clonotype came up a few times. The genes are TRBV18 and TRBJ2-1, with 9 bases identical to TRBD2. V was clipped by 3 bases and J by 6 bases; unmatched bases: 9. Per germline, CDR1 KGHSH and CDR2 LQKENI. There are 16 residues in the CDR3. In nucleotides, the CDR3 is TGTGCCAGCTCACCCCCTAGCGGGATTGGTTTCAATGAGCAGTTCTTC. It yields the protein CASSPPSGIGFNEQFF.

For this clonotype: One end of the junction is discordant with germline, which a read error may explain. The chain employs TRBV4-3 and TRBJ2-5; 13 bases fit TRBD2. The germline gives CDR1 LGHNA, CDR2 YSLEER. There are 15 residues in the CDR3. The CDR3 is CASTQGLAGEETQYF. As DNA, the CDR3 is TGCGCCAGCACCCAAGGACTAGCGGGGGAAGAGACCCAGTACTTC.

In its sample, this clonotype was seen many times. The chain recombines TRBV18 with TRBJ2-7; tentative D call: TRBD2 (6 bases). V lost 4 bases to trimming and J lost 3 bases, with 13 bases between them. CDR1 is KGHSH and CDR2 is LQKENI in the germline V gene. CDR3 length: 14 amino acids. The CDR3 here is CASSLDRAGYEQYF. CDR3 coding DNA: TGTGCCAGCTCACTCGACAGAGCGGGCTACGAGCAGTACTTC.

As for this clonotype: Being one base from a much bigger clone, this may be a read error. V is TRBV20-1 and J is TRBJ2-7, with 8 bases matching TRBD1. Germline CDR1 is DFQATT and CDR2 is SNEGSKA (reference sequence). This CDR3 has 15 residues. The V gene end was trimmed by 6 bases and the J gene end by 5 bases; junction bases not matched to a gene: 15. CDR3 sequence: CSATDRGRTSDEQYF. CDR3 nucleotide sequence: TGCAGTGCAACCGACAGGGGTCGAACTTCGGACGAGCAGTACTTC.

This clonotype appeared a few times. The chain joins TRBV28 to TRBJ1-5; D remains unclear. Per the germline V gene, CDR1 is MDHEN and CDR2 is SYDVKM. Trimming shortened V by 3 bases and J by 0 bases, and 9 bases separated the two germline ends. The CDR3 is made up of 15 amino acids. For the CDR3, the DNA is TGTGCCAGCAGTTTTTTTTCTCATAGCAATCAGCCCCAGCATTTT. As protein: CASSFFSHSNQPQHF.

The CDR3 is CASSQGTPGVGSRNEQFF. CDR3 nucleotide sequence: TGCGCCAGCAGCCAAGGTACTCCGGGTGTCGGGAGTCGTAATGAGCAGTTCTTC. The rearrangement links TRBV4-3 to TRBJ2-1, with D tentatively TRBD2 (6 bases). Per the germline V gene, CDR1 is LGHNA and CDR2 is YSLEER. Trimming left V 1 base short and J 7 bases short, with 23 bases between. The CDR3 has 18 residues.

This clonotype was observed a handful of times. The rearrangement joins TRBV15 to TRBJ1-1, with D uncertain. Trimming took off 0 bases at V and 1 base at J, with 6 bases between the two ends. The CDR3 is 14 residues long. Germline loops: CDR1 LNHNV, CDR2 YYDKDF (reference sequence). The CDR3 sequence: CATSREMGNTEAFF. The CDR3 nucleotides read TGTGCCACCAGCAGAGAGATGGGGAACACTGAAGCTTTCTTT. Based on the CDR3 plus reference TRBV15 and TRBJ1-1, the full variable domain is DAMVIQNPRYQVTQFGKPVTLSCSQTLNHNVMYWYQQKSSQAPKLLFHYYDKDFNNEADTPDNFQSRRPNTSFCFLDIRSPGLGDTAMYLCATSREMGNTEAFFGQGTRLTVV.

The V gene is TRBV20-1, the J gene TRBJ2-3; D could derive from TRBD1 or TRBD2 (5 bases each). Germline V gene sequence: CDR1 DFQATT, CDR2 SNEGSKA (reference sequence). There are 13 residues in the CDR3. V lost 6 bases, J lost 2 bases, and 12 bases lay in between. CDR3 nucleotide sequence: TGCAGTGCCCCGGGACGGATCACAGATACGCAGTATTTT. Translation gives CSAPGRITDTQYF.

This clonotype appeared many times. The V and J genes are TRBV7-4 and TRBJ2-7, with 8 bases matching TRBD1. The CDR3 spans 17 residues. From germline, CDR1 is SGHVT and CDR2 SQSDAQ. The ends lost 5 bases at V and 5 bases at J; junction bases unmatched: 17. In nucleotides, the CDR3 is TGTGCCAGCAGCCAACGAGGGTTCAGGACAGGGACTCACGAGCAGTACTTC. Its protein is CASSQRGFRTGTHEQYF.

The rearrangement joins TRBV4-3 to TRBJ2-7; D is ambiguous. The germline CDR1 and CDR2 sequences are LGHNA and YSLEER. The V gene lost 0 bases and the J gene lost 0 bases, with 9 bases spanning the gap. This CDR3 is 15 amino acids long. The CDR3 reads CASSQEVTRSYEQYF. The DNA of the CDR3 is TGCGCCAGCAGCCAAGAGGTTACGCGCTCCTACGAGCAGTACTTC.

This clonotype has at least ten counts. CDR3 nucleotides: TGTGCCAGCAGTTTTCGGCATTCGGGACCCCGAGGCTACAATGAGCAGTTCTTC. Protein product: CASSFRHSGPRGYNEQFF. This sequence joins TRBV27 and TRBJ2-1; perhaps D is TRBD1 or TRBD2 (5 bases each). V lost 3 bases to trimming and J lost 3 bases, with 21 bases between them. The CDR3 has 18 residues. Germline assignment: CDR1 MNHEY and CDR2 SMNVEV (reference sequence).

This clonotype was counted once. A read error is possible here, since a much larger clone lies one base away. The genes are TRBV10-3 and TRBJ2-1; D call uncertain. The V end lost 5 bases, the J end lost 9 bases, and 20 bases lay between the germline ends. Per the germline V gene, CDR1 is ENHRY and CDR2 is SYGVKD. The CDR3 consists of 15 residues. The CDR3 here is CAISRKTPMGSEQFF. The CDR3 DNA sequence: TGTGCCATCAGTCGAAAAACCCCAATGGGCTCTGAGCAGTTCTTC.

This clonotype showed up many times. The V and J genes are TRBV11-2 and TRBJ2-1; a weak D match, TRBD2 (6 bases). Trimming pared 5 bases from V and 4 bases from J, leaving 18 bases between. This CDR3 comprises 16 residues. The V gene's germline CDR1 is SGHAT and CDR2 FQNNGV. CDR3 residues: CASSRGNRHLYNEQFF. DNA for the CDR3: TGTGCCAGCAGCCGGGGGAACAGACATCTTTACAATGAGCAGTTCTTC.

This clonotype was recorded at least ten times. The rearrangement uses TRBV11-1 and TRBJ2-1, with D tentatively TRBD2 (6 bases). Trimming took off 5 bases at V and 3 bases at J, with 17 bases between the two ends. Germline-derived CDR1 and CDR2 are SGHAT and FQDESV (reference sequence). The CDR3 has 16 amino acids. The CDR3 DNA is TGTGCCAGCAGCCCAATGCCCGGGACTCTCTACAATGAGCAGTTCTTC. It specifies CASSPMPGTLYNEQFF.

Many counts were recorded for this clonotype. V usage is TRBV6-1 and J usage is TRBJ2-7; 13 bases map to TRBD2. Unmatched junction bases numbered 8, after V lost 6 bases and J lost 6 bases. This CDR3 contains 15 residues. Germline CDR1 MNHNS, CDR2 SASEGT. CDR3 coding DNA: TGTGCCAGCAGACCTAGGACTAGCGGGAGCTTCGAGCAGTACTTC. Protein: CASRPRTSGSFEQYF.

This clonotype was recorded many times. This rearrangement joins TRBV5-1 to TRBJ1-5; a possible D gene is TRBD1 (6 bases). The CDR3 totals 15 residues. Germline V lookup: CDR1 SGHRS, CDR2 YFSETQ. The ends were cut back, 3 bases at V and 3 bases at J, with 13 bases in the middle. The CDR3 nucleotides read TGCGCCAGCAGCTCGGAGGGACAAGTCAATCAGCCCCAGCATTTT. It encodes CASSSEGQVNQPQHF.

This clonotype was seen a handful of times. The conserved phenylalanine or tryptophan normally closing the CDR3 is absent here, so this likely arose from a read error. V gene TRBV18 combines with J gene TRBJ1-1; D not resolved. The CDR3 sequence is 13 residues long. Germline-derived CDR1 and CDR2 are KGHSH and LQKENI. V was pared by 8 bases and J by 0 bases, with 10 bases between. CDR3 residues: CASKGEMNTEAFS. The CDR3 DNA sequence: TGTGCCAGCAAAGGAGAAATGAACACTGAAGCTTTCTCT.

This clonotype has ten or more counts. The chain carries TRBV12-3 or TRBV12-4 and TRBJ2-1, with a tentative D call TRBD2 (6 bases). The CDR3 loop spans 15 amino acids. V lost 6 bases and J lost 7, with 19 bases in between. The CDR3 here is CASSPGGERWNEQFF. CDR3 in DNA: TGTGCCAGCAGCCCCGGGGGTGAGCGGTGGAATGAGCAGTTCTTC.

This clonotype was seen more than once but under ten times. V is TRBV28 and J is TRBJ2-6; no clear D gene. This CDR3 region has 16 residues. CDR1 and CDR2 (germline): MDHEN, SYDVKM. The V and J ends lost 2 bases and 0 bases respectively, with 8 bases between them. CDR3 residues: CASSLLPGSGANVLTF. The DNA of the CDR3 is TGTGCCAGCAGTTTACTCCCGGGCTCTGGGGCCAACGTCCTGACTTTC.

As for this clonotype: A much larger clone differs from this one at a single base, so this may be a read error. The CDR3 DNA follows: TGCAGTGCTAGAGACCGGTTGGGATCTGAGACCCAGTACTTC. Protein sequence: CSARDRLGSETQYF. The gene calls are TRBV20-1 and TRBJ2-5; D is unclear. This CDR3 is 14 amino acids long. The germline CDR1 and CDR2 sequences are DFQATT and SNEGSKA (reference sequence). Trimming stripped 0 bases from V and 5 bases from J, with 13 bases between.

This clonotype was seen at least ten times. V is TRBV6-2 or TRBV6-3 and J is TRBJ1-4; D ambiguous. The germline CDR1 and CDR2 sequences are MNHEY and SVGEGT. The V and J ends lost 2 bases and 7 bases respectively, with 23 bases between them. The CDR3 is 18 amino acids. The CDR3 sequence: CASSYHGRLTSGGEKLFF. The CDR3 DNA reads as TGTGCCAGCAGTTACCATGGACGGCTGACTTCGGGTGGTGAAAAACTGTTTTTT.